What follows is one T cell receptor (beta chain) and its context. No antigen is known for it. Base qualities are not provided; no much larger clone lies one nucleotide away. These data originate in a study of cytomegalovirus exposure and HLA in healthy donors (dated by TCRdb to 2017 to 2019). About the full investigation: In an earlier analysis of approximately 640 of the donors, 276 Gb of sequence data and about 110 million unique TCR beta sequences from roughly 180 million T cells were reported. HLA typing included class I and class II loci at four-digit resolution. Besides the first cohort of 500 to 700 subjects, a separate validation cohort made up of roughly 120 different subjects was used. The number of donors typed differed by locus, with roughly 629-640 for A, B, C, DRB1 and DQB1, approximately 500 for DQA1, about 610 for DPA1, and some 470 for DPB1. In a later genetic analysis, genome-wide SNP genotypes for about 55% of the roughly 670 donors were used, and that subset was treated as a discovery cohort. The study profiled the T cell repertoires of around 700 subjects by immunosequencing and related them to cytomegalovirus serostatus. A later analysis re-examined previously published TCR beta repertoires from hundreds of donors and added high-resolution HLA genotyping to investigate patterns of TCR occurrence. The study aimed to test whether cataloging public T cell receptors could reveal signatures of past pathogen exposure. All discovery cohort repertoires had been generated using a single sequencing platform. An early release covering roughly 600 HLA-typed donors comprised roughly 300 gigabases of sequencing data and tens of millions of unique TCR sequences. Rather than drawing on any new phenotypic data, the later analysis identified candidate immune exposures from TCR beta sequences and the way those sequences occurred across donors. To predict cytomegalovirus infection status, the study brought together high-throughput TCR immunosequencing, statistical association of individual TCRs with disease status, and machine learning. In an earlier analysis of more than 550 of the donors, high-throughput TCR beta sequencing was used to judge whether each TCR beta V gene segment behaved as functional or pseudogenic. Donor age, sex, ethnicity and CMV serostatus were compiled alongside the repertoire data. Across 300 to 400 genotyped donors of the cohort, an average of approximately 200,000 unique TCR beta nucleotide sequences per donor were sequenced, and roughly 20% of those sequences were non-productive. Among the roughly 390 genotyped donors, 81% belonged to the genetic ancestry cluster associated with self-reported Caucasian donors. Roughly five DR-DQ haplotypes were handled as single units for association and clustering, since linkage in the cohort was strong. Broader findings and caveats from the paper: Some IMGT-functional V segments, including TRBV6-2 and TRBV6-3, could not be distinguished by the 87-base-pair reads and were therefore excluded. Most CMV-associated TCR beta chains appeared to be HLA-restricted in a later analysis, and the HLA associations seemed to be driven largely by CMV exposure. When HLA alleles, especially DR and DQ, strongly co-occurred, attributing TCR associations to individual alleles was difficult. The only immune exposure information available for the cohort was CMV serostatus. Roughly uniform sequencing depth across donors was assumed in presence/absence analyses, although this assumption may not hold. HLA typing was unavailable for some donors at each locus, so association tests used only the typed subset. In an earlier analysis of about 600 of the donors, most TCR beta V segments appeared in productive rearrangements about 87% or about 30% of the time, broadly matching IMGT annotations. According to the authors, the approach could potentially be generalized to other disease states and immunological phenotypes. The classifier was reported to diagnose cytomegalovirus status with high specificity and sensitivity in both the original cohort and the validation cohort. According to a later analysis, parvovirus B19, influenza, CMV and Epstein-Barr virus appeared linked to several top co-occurrence clusters. Compared with equally common non-associated chains, HLA-associated TCR beta chains in a later analysis were more clonally expanded and had lower generation probabilities. Correlated functional status among segregating V segments might be attributable to linkage disequilibrium, but an unknown experimental factor could not be ruled out. A later genetic analysis associated a missense DCLRE1C variant with V-gene and J-gene trimming of TCR beta chains, and an independent cohort replicated the association. Because counts were too low, 15 to 20 rarely observed V segments, including chromosome 9 orphons, were left out of the earlier analysis of about 620 of the donors. In vitro tests confirmed that a few of the cytomegalovirus-associated TCR beta chains recognize cytomegalovirus antigens. At a false discovery rate of 0.05, a later analysis linked some 17,000 TCR beta sequences to specific HLA alleles. A later analysis found that TCR association rates varied across HLA loci, with DRB1 alleles showing the most associated TCRs and HLA-C alleles the fewest. In this cohort, only TCR beta chains were sequenced, and detectable features were limited by the absence of alpha or paired-chain data. A further reported finding was that TCR beta sequences accurately predicted the HLA-A and HLA-B alleles for most subjects in the first cohort. A cluster of highly shared sequence variants was judged likely to represent a technical artifact of the sequencing pipeline. In the study, approximately 160 TCR beta chains were listed as associated with cytomegalovirus. Compared with the approximately 720-donor mean, donors in an Asian-associated ancestry cluster had fewer N-insertions in productive TCRs, according to a later genetic analysis. Most TCR sequences were seen in very few donors, while some public TCRs were found in many individuals.

Preparation of the library involved the immunoSEQ multiplex PCR assay. The multiplex PCR relied on a mix of 60 forward primers for TCR Vbeta segments and 13 reverse primers for TCR Jbeta segments. Amplification of the CDR3 region of rearranged TCR beta genes was performed with a multiplex PCR assay on genomic DNA. The amplified TCR beta libraries were sequenced on the Illumina HiSeq System as 87-base-pair reads. Per the source publication's procedure: Across the 640 or so repertoires, a later analysis counted around 80 million unique TCR beta chains, around 11 million of which were shared by at least two donors. To remove PCR and sequencing errors, raw reads were error-corrected and collapsed into unique sequences using a nearest-neighbor algorithm that merged closely related sequences. V, D and J gene segments were assigned by aligning CDR3 sequences to IMGT reference sequences. For a sequence to be retained, a match of at least six nucleotides to both a V gene segment and a J gene segment was required. Rearrangements were called productive when the CDR3 lacked stop codons and stayed in frame with V and J; all others were non-productive. CDR3 was defined according to IMGT convention as the region running from the second conserved V-encoded cysteine to the conserved J-encoded phenylalanine. The earlier analysis of some 550 of the donors excluded any sequence lacking an unambiguous match to a single V gene segment. An earlier analysis of fewer than 750 of the donors called V segments functional above 56.7% productive rearrangements and segregating when the between-donor standard deviation exceeded 5%. A statistical classification framework was built to diagnose cytomegalovirus status from the catalog of TCR beta chain sequences. In a later analysis, TCR nucleotide sequences were compared against IMGT/GENE-DB human TR gene sequences so that V and J genes could be assigned. In a later analysis, CDR3 sequences and most-parsimonious VDJ recombination scenarios were assigned using the TCRdist pipeline. A later analysis defined each TCR beta chain by its CDR3 amino acid sequence plus V-gene family, and excluded reads lacking a unique V-gene family. A later analysis removed 550 to 700 highly shared, low-generation-probability nucleotide sequences to deal with suspected cross-contamination and a sequencing artifact. In a later analysis, a clonal expansion index for each public chain was calculated from normalized within-repertoire ranks of inferred template counts. Generation probabilities in a later analysis came from a VDJ recombination model fitted to out-of-frame rearrangements, and those results were checked against IGoR. Hypergeometric tests were used in a later analysis to score TCR-TCR, TCR-HLA and TCR-CMV co-occurrence, with a repertoire-size bias correction applied to the TCR pairs. False discovery rates were estimated in a later analysis by permuting HLA or CMV assignments 20 times. In a later analysis, co-occurring TCRs were grouped with DBSCAN, and TCRdist sequence similarity was added when clustering was performed within HLA-allele-positive subsets. Co-occurrence clustering excluded repertoires with fewer than 30,000 or more than 120,000 public chains, plus five with anomalous nucleotide sharing. TCRdb re-hosts the immuneACCESS table, in-frame sequences only. Its copies lack some clones; in the studies checked, an unresolved V gene accounts for under half of them, and the cause for the rest is not known. Clonal size and the V and J genes are those of that table, whereas D and trimming came from the DNA. Present in this sample are about 170,000 clones, around 80% of which were seen just once. Together, the top ten hold approximately 6.7% of the sample.

In total, 630 or so healthy bone marrow donors made up the cohort. At the time of sampling, all cohort members were nominally healthy, though unrecorded immune exposures were likely present. The donor tested CMV seropositive, placing the donor among the 250 to 350 seropositive members of the cohort. A peripheral blood sample was collected from each donor, and TCR beta sequencing was performed on peripheral blood mononuclear cells. The Qiagen DNeasy Blood Extraction Kit was used to extract genomic DNA from the blood cell samples. Taken from cysteine to phenylalanine, the CDR3 has 16 residues. The retained sequence is limited to the CDR3, 48 bases, with the frame set at the first base. V and J are trimmed by 6 bases and 3 bases, and the gene matches miss 9 bases of the junction. For CDR1 and CDR2, the germline V gene (reference sequence) lists LNHDA and SQIVND.

The TCR originated in a man aged 25-45 years in good health and CMV-seropositive. Material for sequencing was PBMCs. The chain is assembled from TRBV19 and TRBJ1-5; TRBD1 aligns with 9 central bases. The encoded CDR3 is CASRADRGFINQPQHF. The nucleotides are TGTGCCAGTAGAGCGGACAGGGGCTTTATCAATCAGCCCCAGCATTTT.